In its sample, the clone carrying this T cell receptor (beta chain) was seen a few times. Its antigen remains unidentified. The CDR3 contains 15 residues. Per germline, CDR1 LGHNA and CDR2 YSLEER. V lost 0 bases and J lost 5, with 13 bases in between. These data come from a study of T cell repertoires in cytomegalovirus infection. Whole-study context: CMV infection and matching HLA type were both indicated by public TCR beta signatures.

TCRdb re-analysed the reads in MiXCR, keeping a single row per CDR3 protein. The table records roughly 720,000 distinct CDR3 sequences, roughly 35% of them present only once. Study-level points and caveats: The ex vivo response was dominated by HLA-C-restricted CMV-specific TCR beta clonotypes.

This TCR was recovered from a human donor in good health (CMV status not recorded). Some clones in this sample may be carry-over from other donors' samples. The sample consisted of PBMCs. The gene calls are TRBV4-3 and TRBJ2-5; possibly TRBD2 for D (6 bases). The CDR3 DNA follows: TGCGCCAGCAGCCAAGATCTGTCGGCGGGGGAGACCCAGTACTTC. This gives the protein CASSQDLSAGETQYF.